This TCR beta chain was found in a study of blood T cells in healthy people across ages. Across the study: Per two T cells, template switching captured roughly one barcoded beta molecule.

Next came a second PCR, run for about 7 to 12 cycles, which used a sample-barcoded 5' primer along with a J-beta primer mix. TCRdb analysed the 5' RACE reads with MiXCR anew, one entry per CDR3 protein. The sample shows hundreds of thousands of distinct CDR3 sequences, under 65% of them seen only once. A note on this clonotype: What it binds is unknown.

There are 15 residues in the CDR3. Trimming took 8 bases from V and 0 from J, leaving 15 bases between them. Overall study results and limits: Researchers report that TCR beta diversity correlated strongly with naive T cell percentage. PBMCs left unsorted prevented a conclusive naive versus antigen-experienced comparison.

Sequencing input: blood. The sequence came from a man aged 60 to 69 in good health. The chain combines TRBV12-3 or TRBV12-4 with TRBJ2-3; possible D gene TRBD2, 7 bases. Here the CDR3 DNA reads TGTGCCAGCGACGGAGGGGGGGGGAGCACAGATACGCAGTATTTT. This gives the protein CASDGGGGSTDTQYF.